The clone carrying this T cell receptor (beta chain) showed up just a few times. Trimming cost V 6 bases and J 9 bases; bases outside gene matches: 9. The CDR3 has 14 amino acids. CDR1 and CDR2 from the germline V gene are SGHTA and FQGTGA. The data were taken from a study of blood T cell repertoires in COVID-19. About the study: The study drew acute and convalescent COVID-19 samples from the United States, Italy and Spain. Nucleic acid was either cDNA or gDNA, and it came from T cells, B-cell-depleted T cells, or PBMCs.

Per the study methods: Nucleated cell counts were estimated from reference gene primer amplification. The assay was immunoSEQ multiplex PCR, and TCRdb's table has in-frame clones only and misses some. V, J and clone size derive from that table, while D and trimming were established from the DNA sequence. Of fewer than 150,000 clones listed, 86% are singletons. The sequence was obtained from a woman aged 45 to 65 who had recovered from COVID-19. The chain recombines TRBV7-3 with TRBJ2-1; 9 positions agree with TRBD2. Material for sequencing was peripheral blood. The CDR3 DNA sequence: TGTGCCAGCAGAGGTAGCGGGAGCGCGGGTGAGCAGTTCTTC. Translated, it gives CASRGSGSAGEQFF.